The sequence of this T cell receptor (beta chain) was determined in a study of CD8 T cells in ankylosing spondylitis. Looked up from germline, CDR1 is SGHRS and CDR2 is YFSETQ. Trimming shortened V by 0 bases and J by 7 bases, and 13 bases separated the two germline ends. The CDR3 runs 15 residues. Each CDR3 protein is one row after TCRdb ran MiXCR on the 5' RACE reads. Here the sample spans more than 250,000 distinct CDR3 sequences, roughly 11% being singletons. The chain joins TRBV5-1 to TRBJ2-2; perhaps TRBD2 as D (6 bases). This TCR came from a female donor with ankylosing spondylitis or in good health (not recorded which). Input material: blood, either unsorted or a sorted T cell fraction (not recorded which). As DNA, the CDR3 is TGCGCCAGCAGCTTGGCACGGGCGGGGCGCGGGGAGCTGTTTTTT. This codes for CASSLARAGRGELFF. The full variable domain, in which reference TRBV5-1 and TRBJ2-2 provide the parts outside the CDR3, is KAGVTQTPRYLIKTRGQQVTLSCSPISGHRSVSWYQQTPGQGLQFLFEYFSETQRNKGNFPGRFSGRQFSNSRSEMNVSTLELGDSALYLCASSLARAGRGELFFGEGSRLTVL.